These 18 T cell receptor beta chains came from one sample sequenced in a study of T cell repertoires in cytomegalovirus infection. TCRdb re-called the reads with MiXCR, one entry per CDR3 protein. The repertoire consists of around 71,000 distinct CDR3 sequences, with around 37% occurring once and the leading ten covering approximately 93%. Their antigens remain unidentified. The specimen was CD8+ T cells from cultured PBMCs, collected from culture after CMV antigen stimulation. The source is a human donor in good health (CMV status not recorded). Some clones in this sample may be carry-over from other donors' samples.

J is TRBJ2-1 and V is TRBV7-9; 12 bases align to TRBD2. Trimming cost V 4 bases and J 5 bases; bases outside gene matches: 3. Germline values: CDR1 SEHNR, CDR2 FQNEAQ (reference sequence). CDR3 length equals 15 residues. The CDR3 region has the DNA TGTGCCAGCAGCTCTAGCGGGGGGGCCCACAATGAGCAGTTCTTC. Translated, it gives CASSSSGGAHNEQFF.

This clonotype was picked up a small number of times. V is TRBV7-2 and J is TRBJ1-1; no firm D call. CDR1 is SGHTA and CDR2 is FQGNSA in the germline V gene. V shed 1 base and J shed 1 base, with 16 bases lying between them. This CDR3 has 17 amino acids. CDR3 in DNA: TGTGCCAGCAGCTTAGATCGGCCTGGGTTTGGGAACACTGAAGCTTTCTTT. It specifies CASSLDRPGFGNTEAFF.

Comments on this clonotype: A much larger clone differs from this one at a single base, so this may be a read error. The gene calls are TRBV7-2 and TRBJ2-1; no clear D gene. Germline V gives CDR1 SGHTA, CDR2 FQGNSA. The CDR3 contains 17 residues. V was pared by 5 bases and J by 0 bases, with 17 bases between. The CDR3 loop reads CASSPLWAMSSYNEQFF. In DNA form, the CDR3 reads TGTGCCAGCAGCCCCCTCTGGGCTATGAGCTCCTACAATGAGCAGTTCTTC.

This clonotype was seen more than once but under ten times. V is TRBV27 and J is TRBJ2-3; TRBD1 or TRBD2 may be the D gene (6 bases each). V lost 8 bases and J lost 0, with 9 bases in between. CDR1 and CDR2 from the germline V gene are MNHEY and SMNVEV (reference sequence). The CDR3 sequence is 13 residues long. CDR3 residues: CASGGPSTDTQYF. The CDR3 DNA reads TGTGCCAGCGGGGGGCCCAGCACAGATACGCAGTATTTT.

The chain is built from TRBV5-6 and TRBJ1-6; 11 positions match TRBD1. Germline V gene lookup returns CDR1 SGHDT and CDR2 YYEEEE. The CDR3 extends over 15 amino acids. J lost 9 bases, V lost 3 bases, and 5 bases had no gene match. CDR3 sequence reads: CASSSGQGAFSPLHF. The CDR3 DNA follows: TGTGCCAGCAGCTCCGGACAGGGGGCGTTTTCACCCCTCCACTTT.

The rearrangement uses TRBV6-1 and TRBJ2-1; D possibly corresponds to TRBD2 (6 bases). The CDR3 has 12 residues. The V gene lost 10 bases and the J gene lost 5 bases, with 12 bases spanning the gap. Germline loops: CDR1 MNHNS, CDR2 SASEGT. The CDR3 loop reads CATLTRNNEQFF. CDR3 DNA: TGTGCCACCCTGACTAGGAACAATGAGCAGTTCTTC.

This clonotype has only a few counts. The chain couples TRBV7-3 to TRBJ2-1, with 7 bases fitting TRBD2. CDR3 length: 13 amino acids. Germline lookup yields CDR1 SGHTA and CDR2 FQGTGA. Trimming took 5 bases from V and 10 from J; bases not matched to a gene: 8. This CDR3 is CASSPTGGSEQFF. The CDR3 nucleotides read TGTGCCAGCAGCCCGACCGGGGGGTCAGAGCAGTTCTTC.

The chain employs TRBV4-1 and TRBJ1-4; the match to TRBD1 covers 12 bases. J was trimmed by 12 bases and V by 3 bases; bases with no gene match: 5. Germline V lookup: CDR1 MGHRA, CDR2 YSYEKL. The CDR3 extends over 14 amino acids. The chain's CDR3 is CASSQGQGAGELFF. CDR3 sequence (DNA): TGCGCCAGCAGCCAGGGACAGGGGGCAGGGGAACTGTTTTTT.

Many counts were recorded for this clonotype. V gene TRBV28 combines with J gene TRBJ1-6; D is unclear. This CDR3 has 16 residues. The germline gives CDR1 MDHEN, CDR2 SYDVKM. Trimming removed 2 bases from V and 0 bases from J, with 8 bases in between. The CDR3 nucleotides read TGTGCCAGCAGTTTAGGCCGGGACTCCTATAATTCACCCCTCCACTTT. Its translation: CASSLGRDSYNSPLHF.

This clonotype occurred many times. The V gene is TRBV7-2, the J gene TRBJ1-2; 12 nucleotides agree with TRBD1. Losses at the gene ends were 5 bases for V and 5 bases for J; bases not matched to a gene: 3. Germline lookup yields CDR1 SGHTA and CDR2 FQGNSA. The CDR3 sequence is 14 residues long. CDR3 in amino acids: CASSRGQGAYGYTF. The CDR3 bases are TGTGCCAGCAGCCGGGGACAGGGGGCGTATGGCTACACCTTC.

This clonotype was counted only a few times. The V gene is TRBV19, the J gene TRBJ2-5, with TRBD1 matching 8 bases. The CDR3 consists of 15 residues. V shed 3 bases, J shed 2 bases, and the junction held 5 bases outside the gene matches. CDR1 is LNHDA and CDR2 is SQIVND in the germline V gene (reference sequence). This CDR3 reads CASSIYRGAQETQYF. CDR3 DNA: TGTGCCAGTAGTATCTACAGGGGGGCGCAAGAGACCCAGTACTTC.

This clonotype is a singleton in its sample. The J gene is TRBJ2-7, the V gene TRBV19; no clear D. The CDR3 has 13 amino acids. Trimming removed 1 base at V and 2 bases at J, with 6 bases between. Germline CDR1 and CDR2: LNHDA and SQIVND (reference sequence). CDR3 sequence (DNA): TGTGCCAGTAGTATAGCCTCTACCTACGAGCAGTACTTC. As protein: CASSIASTYEQYF.

V gene TRBV4-3 combines with J gene TRBJ2-3, with D perhaps given as TRBD1 or TRBD2 (6 bases each). Germline loops: CDR1 LGHNA, CDR2 YSLEER. This CDR3 has 14 residues. V was cut by 4 bases and J by 3 bases, with 11 bases left in between. CDR3 nucleotide sequence: TGCGCCAGCAGCCGGAGGGGGGAGACAGATACGCAGTATTTT. Translating it yields CASSRRGETDTQYF.

The chain links TRBV5-8 to TRBJ1-2; 7 nucleotides match TRBD1. This CDR3 is 15 amino acids long. Trimming removed 2 bases from V and 7 bases from J; junction bases left unmatched: 11. Germline V lookup: CDR1 SGHTS, CDR2 YDEGEE. Written as DNA, the CDR3 is TGTGCCAGCAGCTTAAGTTGGCAGGGGGGATCTGGCTACACCTTC. Its translation: CASSLSWQGGSGYTF. Looking up the rest from reference TRBV5-8 and TRBJ1-2 gives the full variable domain: EAGVTQSPTHLIKTRGQQATLRCSPISGHTSVYWYQQALGLGLQFLLWYDEGEERNRGNFPPRFSGRQFPNYSSELNVNALELEDSALYLCASSLSWQGGSGYTFGSGTRLTVV.

This clonotype has a count of ten or more. One end of the junction varies from germline; a read error may be responsible. This CDR3 reads CASSPLQGGWSSGNTIYF. As DNA, the CDR3 is TGTGCTAGCAGTCCTTTGCAAGGGGGTTGGAGCTCTGGAAACACCATATATTTT. V gene TRBV7-7 combines with J gene TRBJ1-3; the D gene is possibly TRBD1 (6 bases). CDR3 length equals 18 residues. CDR1 and CDR2 from the germline V gene are SSHAT and FNYEAQ (reference sequence).

This chain links TRBV11-2 with TRBJ2-2; D is perhaps TRBD2 (6 bases). Germline CDR1 reads SGHAT; CDR2 reads FQNNGV. V was pared by 6 bases and J by 5 bases, with 10 bases between. The CDR3 has 13 residues. The CDR3 protein is CASRPGVTGELFF. Here the CDR3 DNA reads TGTGCCAGCAGACCGGGAGTAACCGGGGAGCTGTTTTTT.

This chain joins TRBV7-9 and TRBJ2-5; weak D call: TRBD2 (6 bases). Germline V gene sequence: CDR1 SEHNR, CDR2 FQNEAQ (reference sequence). V gave up 0 bases and J gave up 4 bases, with 6 bases separating them. The CDR3 loop spans 13 amino acids. The DNA for the CDR3 is TGTGCCAGCAGCTTAGCTAGCGGAGAGACCCAGTACTTC. It is translated as CASSLASGETQYF.

This clonotype has a handful of counts. This chain links TRBV29-1 with TRBJ2-1; either TRBD1 or TRBD2 may fit D (5 bases each). This CDR3 has 14 amino acids. V lost 4 bases and J lost 1, with 11 bases in between. Germline CDR1 reads SQVTM; CDR2 reads ANQGSEA. For the CDR3, the DNA is TGCAGCGTTGGGGGGAGTTCATCCTACAATGAGCAGTTCTTC. Protein product: CSVGGSSSYNEQFF.